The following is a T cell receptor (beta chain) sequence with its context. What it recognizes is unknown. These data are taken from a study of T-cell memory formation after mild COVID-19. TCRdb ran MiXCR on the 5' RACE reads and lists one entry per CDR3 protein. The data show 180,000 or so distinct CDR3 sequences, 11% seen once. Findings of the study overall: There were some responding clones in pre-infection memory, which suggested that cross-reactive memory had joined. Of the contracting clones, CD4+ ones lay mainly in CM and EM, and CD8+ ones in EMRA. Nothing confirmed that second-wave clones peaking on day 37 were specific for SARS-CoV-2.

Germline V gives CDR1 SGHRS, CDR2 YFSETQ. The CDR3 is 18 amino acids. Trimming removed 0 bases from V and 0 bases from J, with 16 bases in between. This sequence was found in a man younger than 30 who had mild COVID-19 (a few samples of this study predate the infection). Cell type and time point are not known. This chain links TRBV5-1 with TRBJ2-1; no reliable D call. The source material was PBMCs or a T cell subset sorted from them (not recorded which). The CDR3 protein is CASSLEAGTVGSYNEQFF. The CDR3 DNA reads TGCGCCAGCAGCTTGGAGGCAGGAACAGTCGGCTCCTACAATGAGCAGTTCTTC.